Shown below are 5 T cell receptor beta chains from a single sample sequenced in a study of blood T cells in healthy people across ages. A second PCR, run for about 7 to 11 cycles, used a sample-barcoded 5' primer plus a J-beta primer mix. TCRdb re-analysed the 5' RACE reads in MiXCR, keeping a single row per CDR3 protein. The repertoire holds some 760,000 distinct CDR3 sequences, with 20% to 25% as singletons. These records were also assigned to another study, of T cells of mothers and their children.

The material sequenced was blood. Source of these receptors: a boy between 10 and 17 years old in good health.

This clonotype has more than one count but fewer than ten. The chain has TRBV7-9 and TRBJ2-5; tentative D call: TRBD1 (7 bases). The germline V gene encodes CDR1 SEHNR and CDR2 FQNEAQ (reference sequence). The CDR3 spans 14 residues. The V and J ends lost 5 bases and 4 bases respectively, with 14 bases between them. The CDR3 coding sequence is TGTGCCAGCAGCCATCTGGAGGGGGCAGAGACCCAGTACTTC. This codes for CASSHLEGAETQYF.

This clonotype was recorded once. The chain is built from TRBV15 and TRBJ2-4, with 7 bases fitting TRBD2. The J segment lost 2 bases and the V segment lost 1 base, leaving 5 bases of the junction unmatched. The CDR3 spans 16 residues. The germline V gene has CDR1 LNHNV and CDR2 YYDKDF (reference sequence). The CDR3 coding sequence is TGTGCCACCAGCAGAGGGGGAGGGTATACCAAAAACATTCAGTACTTC. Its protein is CATSRGGGYTKNIQYF.

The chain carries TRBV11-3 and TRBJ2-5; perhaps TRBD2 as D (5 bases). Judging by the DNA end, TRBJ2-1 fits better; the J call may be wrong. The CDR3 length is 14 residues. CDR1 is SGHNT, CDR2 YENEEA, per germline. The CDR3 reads CASSLEFGGGEQFF. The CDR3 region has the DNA TGTGCCAGCAGCTTAGAATTCGGAGGAGGTGAGCAGTTCTTC.

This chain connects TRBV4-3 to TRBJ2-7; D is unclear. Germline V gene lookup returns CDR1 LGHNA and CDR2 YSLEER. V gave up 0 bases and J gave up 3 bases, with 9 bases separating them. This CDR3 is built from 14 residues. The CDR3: CASSQDPGFYEQYF. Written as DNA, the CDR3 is TGCGCCAGCAGCCAAGATCCAGGCTTCTACGAGCAGTACTTC.

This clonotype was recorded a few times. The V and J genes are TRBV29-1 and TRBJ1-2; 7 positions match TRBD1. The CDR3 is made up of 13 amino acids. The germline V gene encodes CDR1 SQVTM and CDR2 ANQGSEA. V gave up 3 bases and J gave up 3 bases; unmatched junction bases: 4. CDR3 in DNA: TGCAGCGTTGATTTTCAGGGGGACTATGGCTACACCTTC. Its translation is CSVDFQGDYGYTF.